This entry lists 2 T cell receptor beta chains sequenced from one sample in a study of T cell repertoires in cytomegalovirus infection. MiXCR was run by TCRdb on the reads, yielding one entry per CDR3 protein. The data contain some 500,000 distinct CDR3 sequences, roughly 42% of them seen just once; the ten biggest clones take up over 45%. These TCRs are of unknown antigen specificity. Sequenced material: cultured PBMCs, taken from culture after CMV antigen stimulation. These receptors all stem from a human donor in good health (CMV status not recorded). Some clones in this sample may be carry-over from other donors' samples.

The J gene is TRBJ2-3, the V gene TRBV7-8; the D is unclear. CDR3 length: 12 residues. Trimming left V 8 bases short and J 0 bases short, with 6 bases between. Per the germline V gene, CDR1 is SGHVS and CDR2 is FQNEAQ. The CDR3 DNA sequence: TGTGCCAGCGCCCCTAGCACAGATACGCAGTATTTT. Its translation: CASAPSTDTQYF.

This chain connects TRBV7-8 to TRBJ1-5; 7 nucleotides agree with TRBD1. The CDR3 sequence is 15 residues long. Unmatched junction bases numbered 5, after V lost 1 base and J lost 5 bases. CDR1 and CDR2 from the germline V gene are SGHVS and FQNEAQ. CDR3 in amino acids: CASSLGQQGHQPQHF. The CDR3 DNA is TGTGCCAGCAGCTTAGGGCAACAGGGGCATCAGCCCCAGCATTTT.